The entry below describes one T cell receptor beta chain. Germline V gene sequence: CDR1 DFQATT, CDR2 SNEGSKA (reference sequence). The CDR3 consists of 13 residues. Reprocessing the 5' RACE reads, TCRdb reports a single entry for every CDR3 protein and omits DNA. Reported are a few hundred thousand distinct CDR3 sequences; the ten largest clones contain around 1.5%. The entry originates in a study of monozygotic twins with inflammatory bowel disease. The sequenced material came from blood. V and J are TRBV20-1 and TRBJ2-7. The sequence was obtained from a human donor with ulcerative colitis or Crohn's disease, or a healthy co-twin of an affected twin (not recorded which). The CDR3 sequence: CSARETATYEQYF.